The source of this T cell receptor (beta chain) is a study of blood T cell repertoires in COVID-19. Profiling relied on immunoSEQ multiplex PCR, and the TCRdb table lists in-frame clones only, not all of them. The sample carries about 190,000 clones, 84% recorded once. CDR3 length: 15 residues. Germline V gives CDR1 SNHLY, CDR2 FYNNEI. V was pared by 6 bases and J by 1 base, with 4 bases of the junction left unmatched. The chain carries TRBV2 and TRBJ2-7; 12 bases are shared with TRBD2. Source material: peripheral blood. The TCR sequence derives from an older woman with active or convalescent COVID-19. The CDR3 DNA is TGTGCCAGCAGCCGACTAGCGGGGGATTCCTACGAGCAGTACTTC. This gives the protein CASSRLAGDSYEQYF. The whole variable domain, filled in from reference TRBV2 and TRBJ2-7, reads EPEVTQTPSHQVTQMGQEVILRCVPISNHLYFYWYRQILGQKVEFLVSFYNNEISEKSEIFDDQFSVERPDGSNFTLKIRSTKLEDSAMYFCASSRLAGDSYEQYFGPGTRLTVT.